This T cell receptor beta chain stems from a study of vaccination effects on CD4 cells after COVID-19. The wider study: Vaccination followed sampling of two convalescent patients by 16 days and one week respectively. Overall study findings and caveats: Marked clonal contraction was seen in infection- and vaccine-induced clones late after vaccination.

Before any sequencing was done, the ViraFEST assay used viral peptide pools to expand antigen-specific CD4+ T cells. Cultured cells yielded isolated CD4+ T cells after 10 days. SARS-CoV-2 infection was confirmed by PCR in the person between March and December 2020. Wells of a few million PBMC each were grown with approximately 10 IU/ml IL-2 and 8.5 to 10 ug/ml peptides. This clone was seen a handful of times. What it binds is unknown. Germline V gene data show CDR1 as MNHEY and CDR2 as SMNVEV (reference sequence). Trimming cost V 3 bases and J 4 bases, with 13 bases left between them. The CDR3 sequence is 14 residues long. Assay: immunoSEQ multiplex PCR; the TCRdb copy retains only in-frame clones and omits some. The data show about 45,000 clones, around 66% seen once.

This chain uses TRBV27 with TRBJ2-7; weak D call: TRBD2 (5 bases). Sequencing used CD4+ T cells from PBMCs cultured with a peptide pool, obtained before COVID-19 vaccination. This clonotype was obtained from a human donor who had a prior SARS-CoV-2 infection. The DNA for the CDR3 is TGTGCCAGCAGTTTGACGAGCGGCATTTACGAGCAGTACTTC. This encodes CASSLTSGIYEQYF.